The rows below give T cell receptor beta chains drawn from one sample of a study of T cell responses to AZD1222 COVID-19 vaccine. Sequencing used immunoSEQ multiplex PCR; TCRdb keeps in-frame clones, though not all of them. The repertoire holds 180,000 or so clones, with 85% to 90% as singletons. The specimen comprised peripheral blood, sampled on day 0 of AZD1222 vaccination. Source of these receptors: an adult in good health. The CDR3 runs from the conserved cysteine through the conserved F or W. D genes are given only for firm matches. Clone size, where shown, is once, few, many, or a class for clones that have expanded.

v_call	clone_size	j_call	d_call	cdr3_aa	cdr3_nt
TRBV5-4	NA	TRBJ1-2	NA	CASRYRDNYGYTF	TGTGCCAGCAGGTACCGGGACAACTATGGCTACACCTTC
TRBV10-3	NA	TRBJ1-3	NA	CAITSGTLGNTIYF	TGTGCCATCACTTCCGGGACCCTTGGAAACACCATATATTTT
TRBV7-6	few	TRBJ1-5	TRBD1	CASSLRLPGQGLNQPQHF	TGTGCCAGCAGCCTCCGGCTGCCGGGACAGGGGCTGAATCAGCCCCAGCATTTT
TRBV30	NA	TRBJ1-2	TRBD1	CAWRRGQGGYTF	TGTGCCTGGAGGAGGGGGCAGGGTGGCTACACCTTC
TRBV6-2/TRBV6-3	NA	TRBJ1-3	NA	CASSYLTRGSGNTIYF	TGTGCCAGCAGTTACCTCACTCGAGGCTCTGGAAACACCATATATTTT
TRBV7-3	NA	TRBJ1-1	NA	CASSEWSVATEAFF	TGTGCCAGCAGCGAATGGTCGGTTGCCACTGAAGCTTTCTTT
TRBV7-9	NA	TRBJ2-3	TRBD2	CASTGLGGSDTQYF	TGTGCCAGCACCGGACTGGGGGGGTCAGATACGCAGTATTTT
TRBV9	NA	TRBJ1-6	NA	CASSLALGVNSPLHF	TGTGCCAGCAGCCTCGCGTTAGGGGTTAATTCACCCCTCCACTTT
TRBV19	NA	TRBJ1-5	TRBD1	CASSSGTGRNQPQHF	TGTGCCAGTAGTAGCGGGACAGGGAGAAATCAGCCCCAGCATTTT
TRBV2	NA	TRBJ1-6	TRBD1	CASMDRGNSPLHF	TGTGCCAGCATGGACAGGGGTAATTCACCCCTCCACTTT
TRBV28	once	TRBJ1-5	NA	CASSLPGARRPQHF	TGTGCCAGCAGTTTACCAGGGGCCAGACGGCCCCAGCATTTT
TRBV12-3/TRBV12-4	NA	TRBJ1-2	NA	CASSFRSLYGYTF	TGTGCCAGCAGTTTCCGATCCCTCTATGGCTACACCTTC
TRBV5-6	once	TRBJ1-2	TRBD1	CASSLAGTGFGYGYTF	TGTGCCAGCAGCTTGGCTGGGACAGGGTTTGGCTATGGCTACACCTTC
TRBV7-9	NA	TRBJ2-2	TRBD2	CASSLPRTGAGGNTGELFF	TGTGCCAGCAGCTTACCCAGGACCGGCGCGGGGGGAAACACCGGGGAGCTGTTTTTT
TRBV6-5	NA	TRBJ2-7	TRBD2	CASRPGGANEQYF	TGTGCCAGCAGGCCCGGGGGGGCGAATGAGCAGTACTTC
TRBV3-1/TRBV3-2	NA	TRBJ1-2	NA	CASSQDEPSGYTF	TGTGCCAGCAGCCAAGATGAACCTTCCGGCTACACCTTC
TRBV28	NA	TRBJ1-5	NA	CASSAVPQPQHF	TGTGCCAGCAGTGCAGTACCGCAGCCCCAGCATTTT